The 32 T cell receptor beta chains listed next were all sequenced from one sample in a study of blood T cell repertoires in COVID-19. The method was immunoSEQ multiplex PCR; TCRdb's version includes in-frame clones alone and lacks a portion of them. The repertoire consists of fewer than 450,000 clones, with approximately 87% occurring once and the leading ten covering around 6%. Sequencing was carried out using peripheral blood. The receptor source for this set is a woman in her fifties or sixties with COVID-19, enrolled during active disease.

The rearrangement uses TRBV7-9 and TRBJ1-4; 8 nucleotides align to TRBD1. V dropped 3 bases and J dropped 8; count of bases not matched to a gene: 5. This CDR3 is 14 amino acids long. Germline loops: CDR1 SEHNR, CDR2 FQNEAQ (reference sequence). The CDR3 is CASSFGQGREKLFF. The CDR3 nucleotides read TGTGCCAGCAGCTTCGGACAGGGAAGAGAAAAACTGTTTTTT.

This clone appeared a single time. The chain recombines TRBV7-6 with TRBJ1-4, with D possibly being TRBD1 (5 bases). Trimming stripped 8 bases from V and 4 bases from J, with 17 bases between. The CDR3 is 15 residues long. The V gene's germline CDR1 is SGHVS and CDR2 FNYEAQ. CDR3 sequence (DNA): TGTGCCAGCGGACGTTTGCGGGACGTTAATGAAAAACTGTTTTTT. This translates into CASGRLRDVNEKLFF. Based on the CDR3 plus reference TRBV7-6 and TRBJ1-4, the full variable domain is GAGVSQSPRYKVTKRGQDVALRCDPISGHVSLYWYRQALGQGPEFLTYFNYEAQQDKSGLPNDRFSAERPEGSISTLTIQRTEQRDSAMYRCASGRLRDVNEKLFFGSGTQLSVL.

Here the CDR3 reads CASTRMGQNYNEQFF. Here the CDR3 DNA reads TGTGCCAGCACCCGGATGGGACAGAACTACAATGAGCAGTTCTTC. V gene TRBV28 combines with J gene TRBJ2-1; 7 bases line up with TRBD1. Germline lookup yields CDR1 MDHEN and CDR2 SYDVKM. This CDR3 has 15 amino acids. V shed 7 bases and J 3 bases; nucleotides not matched to a gene: 9.

This chain joins TRBV12-3 or TRBV12-4 and TRBJ1-5; no definite D call. Trimming took off 3 bases at V and 11 bases at J, with 14 bases between the two ends. CDR3 length: 13 amino acids. CDR3 loop: CASSFGFSLAQHF. CDR3 bases: TGTGCCAGCAGTTTCGGGTTCTCTCTAGCCCAGCATTTT.

V usage is TRBV5-4 and J usage is TRBJ1-6; 9 bases align to TRBD1. The germline gives CDR1 SGHNT, CDR2 YYREEE (reference sequence). Trimming removed 4 bases from V and 7 bases from J; junction bases left unmatched: 6. The CDR3 contains 15 residues. In DNA, the CDR3 is TGTGCCAGCAGCCCAGACAGGGGGTTGAATTCACCCCTCCACTTT. Protein sequence: CASSPDRGLNSPLHF.

The chain recombines TRBV4-1 with TRBJ2-7; 7 bases match TRBD2. This CDR3 spans 14 amino acids. Germline V gene sequence: CDR1 MGHRA, CDR2 YSYEKL. Unmatched junction bases numbered 8, after V lost 3 bases and J lost 6 bases. As DNA, the CDR3 is TGCGCCAGCAGCCAGTGGCGGGAGTACGGCGAGCAGTACTTC. Amino acid sequence: CASSQWREYGEQYF.

The chain combines TRBV18 with TRBJ1-1; D possibly corresponds to TRBD1 (5 bases). V gave up 4 bases and J gave up 6 bases, with 12 bases separating them. The CDR3 covers 13 residues. Germline V CDR1 and CDR2: KGHSH, LQKENI. The CDR3 DNA sequence: TGTGCCAGCTCACGGGACTTCCTTCCTGAAGCTTTCTTT. This translates into CASSRDFLPEAFF. The full variable domain, in which reference TRBV18 and TRBJ1-1 provide the parts outside the CDR3, is NAGVMQNPRHLVRRRGQEARLRCSPMKGHSHVYWYRQLPEEGLKFMVYLQKENIIDESGMPKERFSAEFPKEGPSILRIQQVVRGDSAAYFCASSRDFLPEAFFGQGTRLTVV.

The J gene is TRBJ1-1, the V gene TRBV7-9; TRBD1 aligns across 10 bases. Trimming removed 8 bases from V and 4 bases from J; junction bases left unmatched: 4. Germline V CDR1 and CDR2: SEHNR, FQNEAQ (reference sequence). The CDR3 loop spans 13 amino acids. The CDR3 is CASDRGPGTEAFF. The CDR3 nucleotides read TGTGCCAGCGACAGGGGGCCGGGCACTGAAGCTTTCTTT.

The genes are TRBV5-6 and TRBJ1-3, with 7 positions matching TRBD1. Germline CDR1 reads SGHDT; CDR2 reads YYEEEE. With V trimmed by 0 bases and J by 8 bases, 2 bases remained unmatched. The CDR3 has 13 amino acids. In DNA form, the CDR3 reads TGTGCCAGCAGCTTGGACAGGGGAGACACCATATATTTT. It specifies CASSLDRGDTIYF. Filled out from reference TRBV5-6 and TRBJ1-3, the complete variable domain reads DAGVTQSPTHLIKTRGQQVTLRCSPKSGHDTVSWYQQALGQGPQFIFQYYEEEERQRGNFPDRFSGHQFPNYSSELNVNALLLGDSALYLCASSLDRGDTIYFGEGSWLTVV.

The CDR3 here is CASSLRGQGSGELFF. In nucleotides, the CDR3 is TGTGCCAGCAGCTTAAGGGGACAAGGATCCGGGGAGCTGTTTTTT. The rearrangement links TRBV7-6 to TRBJ2-2; D perhaps matches TRBD1 (6 bases). V was trimmed by 2 bases and J by 6 bases, leaving 13 bases between them. Germline CDR1 is SGHVS and CDR2 is FNYEAQ. This CDR3 is 15 amino acids long. Together with reference TRBV7-6 and TRBJ2-2, the CDR3 gives the full variable domain: GAGVSQSPRYKVTKRGQDVALRCDPISGHVSLYWYRQALGQGPEFLTYFNYEAQQDKSGLPNDRFSAERPEGSISTLTIQRTEQRDSAMYRCASSLRGQGSGELFFGEGSRLTVL.

V gene TRBV5-8 combines with J gene TRBJ1-6; D perhaps matches TRBD1 (6 bases). The CDR3 spans 15 residues. Per the germline V gene, CDR1 is SGHTS and CDR2 is YDEGEE. The ends were cut back, 4 bases at V and 6 bases at J, with 14 bases in the middle. The CDR3 protein is CASSPLLGANSPLHF. In nucleotides, the CDR3 is TGTGCCAGCAGCCCTTTACTGGGGGCTAATTCACCCCTCCACTTT.

This chain links TRBV11-2 with TRBJ2-7, with 13 bases fitting TRBD2. The CDR3 loop spans 16 amino acids. The V gene end was trimmed by 5 bases and the J gene end by 2 bases; junction bases not matched to a gene: 6. The germline V gene encodes CDR1 SGHAT and CDR2 FQNNGV. In nucleotides, the CDR3 is TGTGCCAGCAGCCGGACTAGCGGGAGTCTAACCTACGAGCAGTACTTC. Amino acid sequence: CASSRTSGSLTYEQYF.

This clone showed up just once. The J gene is TRBJ2-1, the V gene TRBV3-1 (or the pseudogene TRBV3-2); the match to TRBD2 covers 9 bases. The trim removed 1 base at V and 4 bases at J, leaving 11 bases unmatched. The CDR3 consists of 18 residues. The germline V gene encodes CDR1 LGHDT and CDR2 YNNKEL (reference sequence). Here the CDR3 DNA reads TGTGCCAGCAGCCAAGGCGGGAGGGGCCGGGAGGGTTACAATGAGCAGTTCTTC. This translates into CASSQGGRGREGYNEQFF.

The sample holds a few counts of this clone. This sequence joins TRBV6-7 and TRBJ1-6, with D hard to call. TRBV6-7 is designated an ORF whose function remains uncertain. CDR3 length: 15 amino acids. Trimming took 5 bases from V and 5 from J, leaving 13 bases between them. The DNA of the CDR3 is TGTGCCAGCAGTCCCCGCAGAGGGAATAATTCACCCCTCCACTTT. This gives the protein CASSPRRGNNSPLHF.

The chain uses TRBV3-1 (or the pseudogene TRBV3-2) and TRBJ2-5; 8 bases map to TRBD2. Germline-derived CDR1 and CDR2 are LGHDT and YNNKEL (reference sequence). This CDR3 region has 16 residues. After removal of 4 bases from V and 3 bases from J, the junction contained 10 bases not matched to a gene. This chain's CDR3 is CASSPMKGLGEETQYF. CDR3 nucleotides: TGTGCCAGCAGCCCGATGAAGGGACTAGGAGAAGAGACCCAGTACTTC.

This chain joins TRBV4-1 and TRBJ2-7; 9 bases align to TRBD2. The J segment lost 0 bases and the V segment lost 1 base, leaving 4 bases of the junction unmatched. Per the germline V gene, CDR1 is MGHRA and CDR2 is YSYEKL. CDR3 length: 16 residues. CDR3 protein: CASSQGLAVTSYEQYF. The DNA for the CDR3 is TGCGCCAGCAGCCAAGGACTAGCGGTAACCTCCTACGAGCAGTACTTC.

The chain employs TRBV6-5 and TRBJ2-7, with 7 bases that match TRBD1. This CDR3 is 15 amino acids long. Trimming cost V 5 bases and J 2 bases; bases outside gene matches: 9. Germline CDR1 and CDR2: MNHEY and SVGAGI. CDR3 loop: CASSLRDSFAYEQYF. The CDR3 DNA sequence: TGTGCCAGCAGTCTCCGGGACAGCTTCGCCTACGAGCAGTACTTC.

The chain is built from TRBV5-1 and TRBJ2-1; 10 bases map to TRBD1. CDR3 size: 15 residues. The V segment lost 0 bases and the J segment 7 bases; nucleotides outside the gene matches: 4. Germline CDR1 and CDR2: SGHRS and YFSETQ. CDR3 in DNA: TGCGCCAGCAGCTTGGGTCGGACAGGGGGGAATGAGCAGTTCTTC. As protein: CASSLGRTGGNEQFF. Full variable domain (rest looked up from reference TRBV5-1 and TRBJ2-1): KAGVTQTPRYLIKTRGQQVTLSCSPISGHRSVSWYQQTPGQGLQFLFEYFSETQRNKGNFPGRFSGRQFSNSRSEMNVSTLELGDSALYLCASSLGRTGGNEQFFGPGTRLTVL.

This rearrangement joins TRBV9 to TRBJ2-7, with 12 bases aligning to TRBD2. The CDR3 covers 15 residues. V lost 4 bases, J lost 5 bases, and 7 bases stayed unmatched. Germline V lookup: CDR1 SGDLS, CDR2 YYNGEE. CDR3 sequence reads: CASSPGLAGRNEQYF. CDR3 sequence (DNA): TGTGCCAGCAGCCCCGGACTAGCGGGACGAAACGAGCAGTACTTC.

The rearrangement joins TRBV2 to TRBJ2-7; D unresolved. With 2 bases removed from V and 3 bases from J, the gap between germline ends came to 11 bases. CDR3 length: 14 amino acids. CDR1 is SNHLY, CDR2 FYNNEI, per germline. The CDR3 reads CASSEYVSSYEQYF. CDR3 bases: TGTGCCAGCAGTGAATACGTTAGCAGCTACGAGCAGTACTTC.

The rearrangement joins TRBV7-2 to TRBJ1-1; 8 bases are a match to TRBD1. The ends lost 5 bases at V and 5 bases at J; junction bases unmatched: 4. This CDR3 contains 13 residues. Germline CDR1 and CDR2: SGHTA and FQGNSA. CDR3 amino acids: CASSRDRGTEAFF. Here the CDR3 DNA reads TGTGCCAGCAGCCGCGACAGGGGTACTGAAGCTTTCTTT.

The rearrangement joins TRBV6-5 to TRBJ2-2; TRBD1 might be the D (5 bases). CDR3 length: 15 residues. Per germline, CDR1 MNHEY and CDR2 SVGAGI. Trimming pared 2 bases from V and 6 bases from J, leaving 13 bases between. Written as DNA, the CDR3 is TGTGCCAGCAGTTACGCCGGCAGGGCTGCCGGGGAGCTGTTTTTT. This codes for CASSYAGRAAGELFF.

The V and J genes are TRBV7-9 and TRBJ2-7; the match to TRBD2 covers 7 bases. Germline CDR1 reads SEHNR; CDR2 reads FQNEAQ (reference sequence). Trimming took 4 bases from V and 2 from J; bases not matched to a gene: 11. The CDR3 extends over 16 amino acids. The CDR3 DNA follows: TGTGCCAGCAGCTCCGGGTTTGGGGAGGGGCCCTACGAGCAGTACTTC. The encoded protein is CASSSGFGEGPYEQYF.

The rearrangement joins TRBV30 to TRBJ2-6, with D uncertain. V was pared by 3 bases and J by 2 bases, with 5 bases between. The CDR3 length is 13 residues. The germline gives CDR1 GTSNPN, CDR2 SVGIG (reference sequence). DNA of the CDR3: TGTGCCTGGAGACTGGCTGGGGCCAACGTCCTGACTTTC. Its translation is CAWRLAGANVLTF.

The CDR3 sequence: CASSLVARGNTIYF. The DNA for the CDR3 is TGTGCCAGCAGCTTAGTAGCCAGAGGAAACACCATATATTTT. This rearrangement joins TRBV7-9 to TRBJ1-3; unclear D gene. This CDR3 is built from 14 residues. Germline V gene data show CDR1 as SEHNR and CDR2 as FQNEAQ (reference sequence). Between the trimmed V and J ends, which lost 1 base and 4 bases, there was a span of 8 bases.

This chain joins TRBV6-5 and TRBJ1-1; D uncertain. Trimming cost V 6 bases and J 3 bases, with 11 bases left between them. There are 13 residues in the CDR3. Germline V gene sequence: CDR1 MNHEY, CDR2 SVGAGI. The CDR3 region has the DNA TGTGCCAGCAGGTTCCCGGGTGACACTGAAGCTTTCTTT. Its protein product is CASRFPGDTEAFF.

The chain employs TRBV7-9 and TRBJ1-4; D might be TRBD1 (6 bases). Germline loops: CDR1 SEHNR, CDR2 FQNEAQ (reference sequence). The V end was cut by 6 bases, the J end by 7 bases, with 18 bases between. This CDR3 is built from 15 residues. The DNA for the CDR3 is TGTGCCAGCAGTTTTAGCCAGGGGCAGGGTGAAAAACTGTTTTTT. Its translation is CASSFSQGQGEKLFF.

Here the CDR3 DNA reads TGTGCCAGTCGAGCACAGGGGCAATATGGCTACACCTTC. Its translation is CASRAQGQYGYTF. V and J are TRBV19 and TRBJ1-2; TRBD1 matches at 7 bases. V trimming: 8 bases; J trimming: 5 bases; junction bases outside the gene matches: 8. Germline CDR1 LNHDA, CDR2 SQIVND (reference sequence). This CDR3 spans 13 amino acids.

This clone has just a few counts. The V and J genes are TRBV12-3 or TRBV12-4 and TRBJ1-2, with D unresolved. The CDR3 spans 11 residues. The V end was cut by 5 bases, the J end by 5 bases, with 6 bases between. The CDR3 is CASSRRYGYTF. For the CDR3, the DNA is TGTGCCAGCAGTAGGCGGTATGGCTACACCTTC.

Comments on this clone: In the same sample, other DNA sequences code for this CDR3. This chain connects TRBV18 to TRBJ2-2, with 8 bases identical to TRBD1. The CDR3 contains 16 residues. Looked up from germline, CDR1 is KGHSH and CDR2 is LQKENI. V gave up 3 bases and J gave up 0 bases; unmatched junction bases: 3. Here the CDR3 DNA reads TGTGCCAGCTCACCTCAGGGGGCCGCGAACACCGGGGAGCTGTTTTTT. This gives the protein CASSPQGAANTGELFF.

The chain employs TRBV6-2 or TRBV6-3 and TRBJ2-2; TRBD1 might be the D (5 bases). The CDR3 is 16 residues long. Germline V gene lookup returns CDR1 MNHEY and CDR2 SVGEGT. Trimming cost V 4 bases and J 3 bases, with 15 bases left between them. This CDR3 reads CASSFRQTRDTGELFF. The CDR3 DNA is TGTGCCAGCAGTTTCCGACAGACACGGGACACCGGGGAGCTGTTTTTT.

This chain connects TRBV7-9 to TRBJ2-2; perhaps TRBD2 as D (5 bases). This CDR3 is 19 amino acids long. Trimming left V 5 bases short and J 0 bases short, with 22 bases between. Germline CDR1 SEHNR, CDR2 FQNEAQ (reference sequence). This CDR3 is CASSIKAEAVSTNTGELFF. The CDR3 bases are TGTGCCAGCAGCATAAAAGCGGAGGCCGTGTCAACGAACACCGGGGAGCTGTTTTTT.